The rows below give T cell receptor beta chains drawn from one sample of a study of blood T cells in healthy people across ages. TCRdb processed the 5' RACE reads anew with MiXCR; each CDR3 protein has one entry. This sample has 710,000 or so distinct CDR3 sequences; about 24% occur once, and the top ten carry roughly 22%. The sample was blood. These receptors all come from a man between 65 and 80 years old in good health. Both conserved end residues are part of each CDR3. The D gene is left open where the match is weak. Only some rows state a clone size, as once, few, many or a class for expanded clones.

J: TRBJ2-3
V: TRBV4-1
D: NA
size: NA
DNA: TGCGCCAGCAGCCAAGACGCTTTCAGCACAGATACGCAGTATTTT
CDR3: CASSQDAFSTDTQYF

J: TRBJ1-1
V: TRBV7-6
D: NA
size: many
DNA: TGTGCCAGCAGCTTAGCGAGTAGGGGTGGTGGCACTGAAGCTTTCTTT
CDR3: CASSLASRGGGTEAFF

J: TRBJ1-5
V: TRBV6-5
D: NA
size: few
DNA: TGTGCCAGCAGCCAAGACACAGGGAATCAGCCCCAGCATTTT
CDR3: CASSQDTGNQPQHF

J: TRBJ2-3
V: TRBV4-3
D: NA
size: NA
DNA: TGCGCCAGCAGCCAATGGACTCAAGGAGGAGATACGCAGTATTTT
CDR3: CASSQWTQGGDTQYF

J: TRBJ2-5
V: TRBV12-3/TRBV12-4
D: TRBD2
size: few
DNA: TGTGCCAGCAGTTTAGGCGGGGGGCGTCGTGAGACCCAGTACTTC
CDR3: CASSLGGGRRETQYF

J: TRBJ2-5
V: TRBV29-1
D: TRBD1
size: NA
DNA: TGCAGCGTTGGGGGACAGGGTGAAAGGACCCAGTACTTC
CDR3: CSVGGQGERTQYF

J: TRBJ1-5
V: TRBV28
D: TRBD1
size: few
DNA: TGTGCCAGCAGTTTACCGACAGGGGGCCTTAATCAGCCCCAGCATTTT
CDR3: CASSLPTGGLNQPQHF

J: TRBJ1-2
V: TRBV12-3/TRBV12-4
D: NA
size: NA
DNA: TGTGCCAGCAGTCCCCTGGGGCGTTTGAATGGCTACACCTTC
CDR3: CASSPLGRLNGYTF

J: TRBJ1-4
V: TRBV24-1
D: NA
size: many
DNA: TGTGCCACCAGTGACCCCAGGGACCCTGGCGAAAAACTGTTTTTT
CDR3: CATSDPRDPGEKLFF

J: TRBJ1-4
V: TRBV3-1
D: TRBD1
size: NA
DNA: TGTGCCAGCAGCCAGCAACAGGGGGCTAATGAAAAACTGTTTTTT
CDR3: CASSQQQGANEKLFF

J: TRBJ1-6
V: TRBV12-3/TRBV12-4
D: TRBD1
size: few
DNA: TGTGCCAGCAAGCTCCAGGGGGCGCGGAATTCACCCCTCCACTTT
CDR3: CASKLQGARNSPLHF

J: TRBJ2-3
V: TRBV12-3/TRBV12-4
D: NA
size: NA
DNA: TGTGCCAGCTCCCCTGTGCATGTGACAGATACGCAGTATTTT
CDR3: CASSPVHVTDTQYF

J: TRBJ2-5
V: TRBV6-6
D: TRBD1
size: NA
DNA: TGTGCCAGCAGTTACCGACAGGGGAGGGAGACCCAGTACTTC
CDR3: CASSYRQGRETQYF

J: TRBJ2-3
V: TRBV5-1
D: NA
size: few
DNA: TGCGCCAGCTTGATTGGTCCTAGCACAGATACGCAGTATTTT
CDR3: CASLIGPSTDTQYF

J: TRBJ1-4
V: TRBV5-1
D: TRBD1
size: few
DNA: TGCGCCAGCAGCTTCGGACAGGGGGGTGGGGAAAAACTGTTTTTT
CDR3: CASSFGQGGGEKLFF